The 24 T cell receptor beta chains below come from one sample, sequenced in a study of CD8 T cells in Susac syndrome. Random hexamers served to reverse transcribe about 0.5 to 1 ug RNA. TCRdb reprocessed the immunoSEQ multiplex PCR reads with MiXCR, giving one entry per CDR3 protein. The sample consists of about 300,000 distinct CDR3 sequences, around 90% of them appearing once. Specimen: CD4+ T cells from PBMCs. The source is a human donor with multiple sclerosis.

The rearrangement links TRBV30 to TRBJ2-3; D might be TRBD2 (7 bases). This CDR3 region has 12 residues. Germline loops: CDR1 GTSNPN, CDR2 SVGIG (reference sequence). The V and J ends lost 3 bases and 8 bases respectively, with 12 bases between them. The DNA of the CDR3 is TGTGCCTGGAGCGGGGGCGGGGGTACGCAGTATTTT. Protein sequence: CAWSGGGGTQYF.

The V call is TRBV21-1, the J call TRBJ2-5; the table's D call TRBD2 went unverified against the DNA. TRBV21-1 counts as a pseudogene. The CDR3 consists of 15 residues. The CDR3 nucleotides read TGTGCCAGCAGCAAAGAAAAGGGAGGCGTGGAGACCCAGTACTTC. As protein: CASSKEKGGVETQYF.

The V and J genes are TRBV7-9 and TRBJ1-4; D remains unclear. Looked up from germline, CDR1 is SEHNR and CDR2 is FQNEAQ (reference sequence). Trimming left V 2 bases short and J 8 bases short, with 6 bases between. The CDR3 is 12 residues long. The CDR3 reads CASSLNWEKLFF. CDR3 nucleotides: TGTGCCAGCAGCTTAAACTGGGAAAAACTGTTTTTT.

The chain links TRBV6-4 to TRBJ2-1, with D perhaps matching TRBD1 (6 bases). CDR1 and CDR2 from the germline V gene are MRHNA and SNTAGT. V lost 8 bases, J lost 4 bases, and 24 bases lay in between. The CDR3 spans 17 residues. The CDR3 here is CASSQGFDRTGYNEQFF. The CDR3 DNA is TGTGCCAGCTCTCAGGGGTTTGACAGGACGGGTTACAATGAGCAGTTCTTC.

This chain connects TRBV30 to TRBJ1-5, with a weak D call TRBD1 (5 bases). This CDR3 has 14 residues. CDR1 is GTSNPN, CDR2 SVGIG, per germline (reference sequence). Trimming removed 4 bases from V and 7 bases from J, with 17 bases in between. The CDR3 nucleotides are TGTGCCTGGACTCCTGGGGGGGGTTGGCAGCCCCAGCATTTT. Translation: CAWTPGGGWQPQHF.

The J gene is TRBJ1-2, the V gene TRBV5-1; 8 bases map to TRBD1. V was clipped by 4 bases and J by 8 bases; unmatched bases: 13. Germline CDR1 and CDR2: SGHRS and YFSETQ. The CDR3 runs 15 residues. Here the CDR3 reads CASSIGPDRVAGYTF. DNA for the CDR3: TGCGCCAGCAGCATAGGACCGGACAGGGTTGCGGGCTACACCTTC.

The V call is TRBV19, the J call TRBJ2-5; tentatively, D is TRBD1 or TRBD2 (5 bases each). Germline CDR1 reads LNHDA; CDR2 reads SQIVND (reference sequence). The CDR3 sequence is 14 residues long. Trimming removed 7 bases from V and 2 bases from J, with 14 bases in between. The CDR3 here is CASNSGPGQETQYF. The CDR3 DNA reads as TGTGCCAGTAATTCGGGGCCGGGACAAGAGACCCAGTACTTC.

The chain has TRBV5-1 and TRBJ2-1; 7 nucleotides line up with TRBD1. The CDR3 has 17 amino acids. The V gene end was trimmed by 2 bases and the J gene end by 0 bases; junction bases not matched to a gene: 8. Germline V gene lookup returns CDR1 SGHRS and CDR2 YFSETQ. CDR3 in DNA: TGCGCCAGCAGCTTTGATCCGGGACAGAGCTCCTACAATGAGCAGTTCTTC. Translated: CASSFDPGQSSYNEQFF.

This sequence joins TRBV21-1 and TRBJ2-7; the listed D gene, TRBD2, was not tested against the DNA. TRBV21-1 is shown as a pseudogene. This CDR3 contains 17 residues. CDR3 protein: CASRRTSGSREAYEQYF. CDR3 sequence (DNA): TGTGCCAGCAGGAGGACTAGCGGGAGTCGTGAGGCCTACGAGCAGTACTTC.

V is TRBV12-3 or TRBV12-4 and J is TRBJ2-7, with 7 bases matching TRBD1. V was clipped by 6 bases and J by 0 bases; unmatched bases: 11. The CDR3 runs 16 residues. Here the CDR3 DNA reads TGTGCCAGCAGCTCAAAAACAGGGGTTGGCTCCTACGAGCAGTACTTC. Translation gives CASSSKTGVGSYEQYF.

This clonotype has only a few counts. V and J are TRBV9 and TRBJ2-1, with a tentative D call TRBD2 (6 bases). Germline values: CDR1 SGDLS, CDR2 YYNGEE. The CDR3 consists of 12 residues. Between the trimmed V and J ends, which lost 7 bases and 5 bases, there was a span of 10 bases. The CDR3 sequence: CASRGLDNEQFF. CDR3 in DNA: TGTGCCAGCCGGGGACTTGACAATGAGCAGTTCTTC. Supplemented by reference TRBV9 and TRBJ2-1, the full variable domain reads DSGVTQTPKHLITATGQRVTLRCSPRSGDLSVYWYQQSLDQGLQFLIQYYNGEERAKGNILERFSAQQFPDLHSELNLSSLELGDSALYFCASRGLDNEQFFGPGTRLTVL.

J is TRBJ2-1 and V is TRBV29-1, with D unclear. Trimming took off 6 bases at V and 5 bases at J, with 14 bases between the two ends. This CDR3 has 13 amino acids. Germline V gives CDR1 SQVTM, CDR2 ANQGSEA. CDR3 nucleotides: TGCAGCGTAATGGACCCGACGGACAATGAGCAGTTCTTC. The encoded protein is CSVMDPTDNEQFF.

V and J are TRBV9 and TRBJ2-1; 8 bases align to TRBD1. V lost 4 bases to trimming and J lost 1 base; unmatched junction nucleotides: 7. This CDR3 contains 16 residues. Germline values: CDR1 SGDLS, CDR2 YYNGEE. CDR3 in DNA: TGTGCCAGCAGCCCCCGGACAGGGCAGTCCTACAATGAGCAGTTCTTC. It codes for CASSPRTGQSYNEQFF.

The chain recombines TRBV7-2 with TRBJ1-1; D is unresolved. Germline V lookup: CDR1 SGHTA, CDR2 FQGNSA. V dropped 7 bases and J dropped 0 bases, with 12 bases sitting between them. CDR3 size: 14 residues. DNA for the CDR3: TGTGCCAGCAACCCTGAGCTCTTGAACACTGAAGCTTTCTTT. The encoded protein is CASNPELLNTEAFF.

The V and J genes are TRBV12-3 or TRBV12-4 and TRBJ1-4, with a possible D match to TRBD1 (5 bases). The CDR3 extends over 17 amino acids. Trimming pared 7 bases from V and 6 bases from J, leaving 24 bases between. CDR3 DNA sequence: TGTGCCAGCACTCGGGGAGATTCCCGGGGCTTATATGAAAAACTGTTTTTT. This gives the protein CASTRGDSRGLYEKLFF.

To note about this clonotype: Sequence at one end of the junction differs from germline and may be a read error. The gene calls are TRBV19 and TRBJ2-4; D may be TRBD1 (5 bases). The germline CDR1 and CDR2 sequences are LNHDA and SQIVND (reference sequence). This CDR3 region has 11 residues. CDR3 coding DNA: TGTGCCAGTAGTAGAGAGACAGCGCTTCACTTC. Its translation is CASSRETALHF. Supplemented by reference TRBV19 and TRBJ2-4, the full variable domain reads DGGITQSPKYLFRKEGQNVTLSCEQNLNHDAMYWYRQDPGQGLRLIYYSQIVNDFQKGDIAEGYSVSREKKESFPLTVTSAQKNPTAFYLCASSRETALHFGAGTRLSVL.

The chain is built from TRBV7-9 and TRBJ1-1; maybe TRBD1 (5 bases). The CDR3 runs 12 residues. V was shortened by 8 bases and J by 3 bases, with 10 bases between the two germline ends. The germline gives CDR1 SEHNR, CDR2 FQNEAQ (reference sequence). CDR3 coding DNA: TGTGCCAGCGGCAGGGTTGACACTGAAGCTTTCTTT. It specifies CASGRVDTEAFF.

This chain joins TRBV29-1 and TRBJ1-4; D is undetermined. Trimming stripped 3 bases from V and 8 bases from J, with 4 bases between. The germline CDR1 and CDR2 sequences are SQVTM and ANQGSEA. CDR3 size: 10 residues. The CDR3 DNA follows: TGCAGCGTTGAGGAGGAAAAACTGTTTTTT. Its protein product is CSVEEEKLFF.

This clonotype was seen just once. The chain uses TRBV5-1 and TRBJ1-1, with D maybe TRBD1 (6 bases). This CDR3 is 14 amino acids long. Trimming left V 0 bases short and J 7 bases short, with 13 bases between. Germline V CDR1 and CDR2: SGHRS, YFSETQ. This chain's CDR3 is CASSLDGRGREAFF. CDR3 bases: TGCGCCAGCAGCTTGGATGGCAGGGGACGTGAAGCTTTCTTT. Variable domain in full (rest from reference TRBV5-1 and TRBJ1-1): KAGVTQTPRYLIKTRGQQVTLSCSPISGHRSVSWYQQTPGQGLQFLFEYFSETQRNKGNFPGRFSGRQFSNSRSEMNVSTLELGDSALYLCASSLDGRGREAFFGQGTRLTVV.

V and J are TRBV7-2 and TRBJ1-2; D gene ambiguous. V lost 6 bases to trimming and J lost 4 bases, with 9 bases between them. Per the germline V gene, CDR1 is SGHTA and CDR2 is FQGNSA. This CDR3 region has 12 residues. CDR3 coding DNA: TGTGCCAGCAGTCAGGTTAGCTATGGCTACACCTTC. As protein: CASSQVSYGYTF.

This clonotype was seen only a few times. J is TRBJ2-2 and V is TRBV19; no reliable D call. Germline loops: CDR1 LNHDA, CDR2 SQIVND (reference sequence). V lost 4 bases to trimming and J lost 2 bases, with 5 bases between them. The CDR3 is 13 residues long. This CDR3 reads CASSSGNTGELFF. DNA of the CDR3: TGTGCCAGTAGTAGCGGTAACACCGGGGAGCTGTTTTTT. Together with reference TRBV19 and TRBJ2-2, the CDR3 gives the full variable domain: DGGITQSPKYLFRKEGQNVTLSCEQNLNHDAMYWYRQDPGQGLRLIYYSQIVNDFQKGDIAEGYSVSREKKESFPLTVTSAQKNPTAFYLCASSSGNTGELFFGEGSRLTVL.

V usage is TRBV19 and J usage is TRBJ2-2; TRBD2 agrees at 7 bases. V gave up 3 bases and J gave up 5 bases; unmatched junction bases: 0. This CDR3 has 13 amino acids. Germline CDR1 and CDR2: LNHDA and SQIVND (reference sequence). CDR3 sequence: CASSMRGTGELFF. For the CDR3, the DNA is TGTGCCAGTAGTATGCGGGGGACCGGGGAGCTGTTTTTT.

The V call is TRBV25-1, the J call TRBJ1-6; tentative D call: TRBD1 (5 bases). This CDR3 is built from 13 residues. The V gene lost 6 bases and the J gene lost 6 bases, with 9 bases spanning the gap. Germline CDR1 and CDR2: MGHDK and SYGVNS. This CDR3 is CASRDSFNSPLHF. The CDR3 DNA sequence: TGTGCCAGCAGAGACAGCTTTAATTCACCCCTCCACTTT. The full variable domain, rest sourced from reference TRBV25-1 and TRBJ1-6, is EADIYQTPRYLVIGTGKKITLECSQTMGHDKMYWYQQDPGMELHLIHYSYGVNSTEKGDLSSESTVSRIRTEHFPLTLESARPSHTSQYLCASRDSFNSPLHFGNGTRLTVT.

J is TRBJ1-4 and V is TRBV5-4; D unclear. The length of the CDR3 is 14 residues. Germline V gene sequence: CDR1 SGHNT, CDR2 YYREEE (reference sequence). V shed 4 bases and J shed 8 bases, with 15 bases lying between them. CDR3 sequence: CASSHPDRGEKLFF. The CDR3 DNA reads TGTGCCAGCAGCCACCCGGATCGAGGCGAAAAACTGTTTTTT.